This TCR beta chain was recovered during a study of shared clonotypes between healthy human individuals. After removal of 4 bases from V and 1 base from J, the junction contained 12 bases not matched to a gene. The CDR3 is 18 amino acids. CDR1 and CDR2 from the germline V gene are SGHRS and YFSETQ. TCRdb's table, derived via immunoSEQ multiplex PCR, lists solely in-frame clones and lacks some. The table shows about 2.4 million clones, with over 85% occurring only once. The sequenced material came from naive CD4+ T cells from PBMCs. The subset was: CD45RA+ positively selected. This TCR was recovered from a man younger than 30 in good health. Some clones in this sample may be carry-over from other donors' samples. The rearrangement joins TRBV5-1 to TRBJ2-7; 12 positions match TRBD2. CDR3 DNA sequence: TGCGCCAGCAGCCATGCCCTCTTGACTAGCGGGAGTTCCTACGAGCAGTACTTC. Translated, it gives CASSHALLTSGSSYEQYF.